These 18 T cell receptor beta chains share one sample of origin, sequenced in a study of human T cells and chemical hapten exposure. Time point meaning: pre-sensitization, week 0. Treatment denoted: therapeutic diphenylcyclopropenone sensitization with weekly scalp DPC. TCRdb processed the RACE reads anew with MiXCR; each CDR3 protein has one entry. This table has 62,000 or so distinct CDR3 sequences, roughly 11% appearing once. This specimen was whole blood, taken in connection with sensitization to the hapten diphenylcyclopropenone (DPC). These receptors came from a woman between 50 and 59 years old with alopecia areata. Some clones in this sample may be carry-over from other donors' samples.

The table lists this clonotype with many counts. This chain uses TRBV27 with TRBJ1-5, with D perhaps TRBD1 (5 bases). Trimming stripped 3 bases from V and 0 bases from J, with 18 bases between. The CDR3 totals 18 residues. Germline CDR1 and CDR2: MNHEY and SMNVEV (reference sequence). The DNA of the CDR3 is TGTGCCAGCAGTTTCCGGGACTTCATTGCCAGTAGCAATCAGCCCCAGCATTTT. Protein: CASSFRDFIASSNQPQHF.

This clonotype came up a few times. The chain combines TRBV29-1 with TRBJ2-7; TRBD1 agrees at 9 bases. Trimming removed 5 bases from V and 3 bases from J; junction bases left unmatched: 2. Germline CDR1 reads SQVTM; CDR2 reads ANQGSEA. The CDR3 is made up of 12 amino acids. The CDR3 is CSVMDRGYEQYF. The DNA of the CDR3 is TGCAGCGTTATGGACAGGGGCTACGAGCAGTACTTC.

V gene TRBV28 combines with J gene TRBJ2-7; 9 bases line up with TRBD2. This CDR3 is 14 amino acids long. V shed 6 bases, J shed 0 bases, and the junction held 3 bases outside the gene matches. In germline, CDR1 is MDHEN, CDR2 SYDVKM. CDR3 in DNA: TGTGCCAGCAGCCGGACTAGCGACTCCTACGAGCAGTACTTC. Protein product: CASSRTSDSYEQYF.

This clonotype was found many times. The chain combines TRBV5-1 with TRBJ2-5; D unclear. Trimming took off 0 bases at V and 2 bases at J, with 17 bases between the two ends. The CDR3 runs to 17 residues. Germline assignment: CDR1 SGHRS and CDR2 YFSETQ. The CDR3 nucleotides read TGCGCCAGCAGCTTGGCACCTGGCGTTGGGGATCAAGAGACCCAGTACTTC. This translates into CASSLAPGVGDQETQYF.

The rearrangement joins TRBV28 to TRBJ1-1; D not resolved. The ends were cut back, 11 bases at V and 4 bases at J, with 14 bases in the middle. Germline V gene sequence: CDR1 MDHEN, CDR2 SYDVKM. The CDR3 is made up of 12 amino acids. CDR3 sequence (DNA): TGTGCCTGCGGATGGGCAGTCACTGAAGCTTTCTTT. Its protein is CACGWAVTEAFF.

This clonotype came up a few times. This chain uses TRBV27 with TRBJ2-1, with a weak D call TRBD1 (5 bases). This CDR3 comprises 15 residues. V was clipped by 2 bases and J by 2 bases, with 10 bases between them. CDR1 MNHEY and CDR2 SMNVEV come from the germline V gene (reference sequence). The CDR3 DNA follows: TGTGCCAGCAGTTTAGGCAGGGCTACCTACAATGAGCAGTTCTTC. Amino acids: CASSLGRATYNEQFF.

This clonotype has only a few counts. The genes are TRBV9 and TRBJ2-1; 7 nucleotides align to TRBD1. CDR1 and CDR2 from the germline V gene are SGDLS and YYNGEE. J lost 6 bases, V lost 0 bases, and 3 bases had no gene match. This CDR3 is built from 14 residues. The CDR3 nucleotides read TGTGCCAGCAGCGTAGAAGGGACAGCCAATGAGCAGTTCTTC. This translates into CASSVEGTANEQFF. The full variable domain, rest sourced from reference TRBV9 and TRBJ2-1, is DSGVTQTPKHLITATGQRVTLRCSPRSGDLSVYWYQQSLDQGLQFLIQYYNGEERAKGNILERFSAQQFPDLHSELNLSSLELGDSALYFCASSVEGTANEQFFGPGTRLTVL.

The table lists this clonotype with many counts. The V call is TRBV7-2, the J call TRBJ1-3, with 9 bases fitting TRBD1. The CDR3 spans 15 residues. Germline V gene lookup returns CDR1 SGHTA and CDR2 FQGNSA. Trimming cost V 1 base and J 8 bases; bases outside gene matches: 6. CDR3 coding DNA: TGTGCCAGCAGCTTAGTGGGGGACAGGGCTGACACCATATATTTT. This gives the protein CASSLVGDRADTIYF.

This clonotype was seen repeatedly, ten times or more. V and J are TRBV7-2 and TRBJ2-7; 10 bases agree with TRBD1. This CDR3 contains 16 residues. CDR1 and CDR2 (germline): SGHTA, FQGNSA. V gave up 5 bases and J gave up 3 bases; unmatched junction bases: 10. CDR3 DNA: TGTGCCAGCAGCACTCCGGGACAGGGGTCCCTCTACGAGCAGTACTTC. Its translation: CASSTPGQGSLYEQYF.

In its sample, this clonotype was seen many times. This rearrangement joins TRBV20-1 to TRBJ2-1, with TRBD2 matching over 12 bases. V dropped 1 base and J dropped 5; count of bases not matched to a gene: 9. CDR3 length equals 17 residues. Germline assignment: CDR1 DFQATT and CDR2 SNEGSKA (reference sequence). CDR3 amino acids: CSARAWLAGGTNNEQFF. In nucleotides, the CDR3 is TGCAGTGCTAGAGCGTGGCTAGCGGGAGGGACAAACAATGAGCAGTTCTTC.

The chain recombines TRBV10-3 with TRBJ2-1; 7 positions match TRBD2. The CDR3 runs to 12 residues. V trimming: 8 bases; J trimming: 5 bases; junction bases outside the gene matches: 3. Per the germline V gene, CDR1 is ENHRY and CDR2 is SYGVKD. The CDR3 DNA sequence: TGTGCCATCCGGCTAGCGGACAATGAGCAGTTCTTC. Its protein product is CAIRLADNEQFF.

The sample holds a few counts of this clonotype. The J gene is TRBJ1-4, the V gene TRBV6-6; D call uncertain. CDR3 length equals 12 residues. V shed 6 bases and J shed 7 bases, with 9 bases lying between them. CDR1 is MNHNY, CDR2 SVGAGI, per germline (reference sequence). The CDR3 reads CASRLGGEKLFF. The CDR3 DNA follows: TGTGCCAGCAGACTAGGTGGTGAAAAACTGTTTTTT.

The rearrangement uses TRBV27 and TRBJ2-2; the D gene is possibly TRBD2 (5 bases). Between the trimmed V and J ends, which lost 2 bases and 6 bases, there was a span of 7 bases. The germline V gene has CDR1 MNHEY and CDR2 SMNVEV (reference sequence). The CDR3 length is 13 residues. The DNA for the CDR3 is TGTGCCAGCAGTTTACAGGAGGCCGGGGAGCTGTTTTTT. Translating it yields CASSLQEAGELFF.

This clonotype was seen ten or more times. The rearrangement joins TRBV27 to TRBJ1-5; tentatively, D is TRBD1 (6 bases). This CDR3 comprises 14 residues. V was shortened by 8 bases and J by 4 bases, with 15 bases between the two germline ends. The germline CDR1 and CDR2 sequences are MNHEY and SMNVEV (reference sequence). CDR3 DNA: TGTGCCAGCGCCCCAGGGGCACCAAATCAGCCCCAGCATTTT. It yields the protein CASAPGAPNQPQHF.

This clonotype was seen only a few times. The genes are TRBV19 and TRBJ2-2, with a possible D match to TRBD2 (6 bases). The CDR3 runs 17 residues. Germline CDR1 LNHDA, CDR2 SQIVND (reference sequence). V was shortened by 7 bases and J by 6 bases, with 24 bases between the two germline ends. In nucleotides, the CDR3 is TGTGCCAGTACTAAAGGGGAGGCATGGGTGGGATCCGGGGAGCTGTTTTTT. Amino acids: CASTKGEAWVGSGELFF.

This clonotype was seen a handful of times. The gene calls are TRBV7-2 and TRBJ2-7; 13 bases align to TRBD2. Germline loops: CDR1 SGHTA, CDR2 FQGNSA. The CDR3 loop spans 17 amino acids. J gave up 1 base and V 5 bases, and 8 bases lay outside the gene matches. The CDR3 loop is CASSLGLAGKVSYEQYF. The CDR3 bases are TGTGCCAGCAGCCTGGGACTAGCGGGGAAAGTTTCCTACGAGCAGTACTTC.

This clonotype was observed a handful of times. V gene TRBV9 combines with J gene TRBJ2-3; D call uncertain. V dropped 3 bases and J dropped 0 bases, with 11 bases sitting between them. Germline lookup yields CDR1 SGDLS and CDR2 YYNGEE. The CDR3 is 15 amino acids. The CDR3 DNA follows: TGTGCCAGCAGCGCCCGTGAAGGGAGCACAGATACGCAGTATTTT. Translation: CASSAREGSTDTQYF.

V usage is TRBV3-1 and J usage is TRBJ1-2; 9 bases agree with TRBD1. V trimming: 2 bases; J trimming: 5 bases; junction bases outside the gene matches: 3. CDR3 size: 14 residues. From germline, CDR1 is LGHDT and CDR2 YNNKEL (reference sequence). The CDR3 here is CASSQPGQGYGYTF. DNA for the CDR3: TGTGCCAGCAGCCAACCGGGACAGGGATATGGCTACACCTTC.